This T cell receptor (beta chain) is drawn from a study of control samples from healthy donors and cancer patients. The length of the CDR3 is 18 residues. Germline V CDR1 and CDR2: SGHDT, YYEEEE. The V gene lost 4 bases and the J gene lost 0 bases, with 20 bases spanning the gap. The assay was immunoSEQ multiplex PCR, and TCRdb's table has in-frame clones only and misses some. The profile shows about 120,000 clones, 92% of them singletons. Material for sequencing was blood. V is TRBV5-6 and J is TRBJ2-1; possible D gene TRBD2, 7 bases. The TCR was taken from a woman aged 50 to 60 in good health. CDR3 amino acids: CASSPIGEGESSYNEQFF. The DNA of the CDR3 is TGTGCCAGCAGCCCTATCGGGGAGGGGGAAAGCTCCTACAATGAGCAGTTCTTC.